The clone carrying this TCR beta chain was seen a few times. Its antigen is unidentified. Cells designated naive CD8 were CD45RO-negative and were positively selected for CCR7, with terminally differentiated effector memory CD45RA+ cells excluded. Participating donors were healthy, HIV-negative adults free of recent acute infections or vaccinations. The junction had 4 bases not matched to a gene; V was cut back by 0 bases and J by 4 bases. The CDR3 totals 15 residues. Germline CDR1 SGHDT, CDR2 YYEEEE. These data come from a study of shared clonotypes between healthy human individuals. Across the study: CD4 naive cells filled three plates per donor, CD4 memory three, CD8 naive two and CD8 memory one. Study-wide results and caveats: Between a handful of donors, naive CD4 clonotypes were shared at a level of about 5%.

This table comes from immunoSEQ multiplex PCR, and its TCRdb copy is limited to in-frame clones, with some not included. The data hold 2 million to 2.5 million clones, with roughly 94% observed a single time. The material sequenced was naive CD8+ T cells sorted from blood. The V gene is TRBV5-6, the J gene TRBJ2-5; TRBD2 matches at 9 bases. The receptor was isolated from a man younger than 35 in good health. CDR3 protein: CASSLGGGAGETQYF. The CDR3 coding sequence is TGTGCCAGCAGCTTGGGCGGGGGGGCCGGAGAGACCCAGTACTTC.